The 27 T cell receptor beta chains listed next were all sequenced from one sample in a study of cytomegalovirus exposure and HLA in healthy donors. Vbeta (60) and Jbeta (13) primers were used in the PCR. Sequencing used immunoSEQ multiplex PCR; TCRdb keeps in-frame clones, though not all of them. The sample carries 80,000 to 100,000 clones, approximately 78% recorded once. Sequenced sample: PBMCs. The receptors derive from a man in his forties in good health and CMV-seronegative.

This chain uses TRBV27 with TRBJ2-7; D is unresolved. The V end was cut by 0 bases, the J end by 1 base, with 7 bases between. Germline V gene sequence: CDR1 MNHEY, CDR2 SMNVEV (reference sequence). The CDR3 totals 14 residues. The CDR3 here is CASSLSRLSYEQYF. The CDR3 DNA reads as TGTGCCAGCAGTTTATCGAGGTTATCCTACGAGCAGTACTTC.

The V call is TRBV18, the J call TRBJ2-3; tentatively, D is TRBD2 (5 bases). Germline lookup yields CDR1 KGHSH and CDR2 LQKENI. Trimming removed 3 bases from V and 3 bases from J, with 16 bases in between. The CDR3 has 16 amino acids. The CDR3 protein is CASSPLRTVETDTQYF. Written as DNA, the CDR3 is TGTGCCAGCTCACCCCTACGGACTGTTGAAACAGATACGCAGTATTTT.

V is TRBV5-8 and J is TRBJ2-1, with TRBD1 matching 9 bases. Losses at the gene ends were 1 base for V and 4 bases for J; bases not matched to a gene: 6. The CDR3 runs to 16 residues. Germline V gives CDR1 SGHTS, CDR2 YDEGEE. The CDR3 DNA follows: TGTGCCAGCAGCTTGATTTTACAGGGGGCGTACAATGAGCAGTTCTTC. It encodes CASSLILQGAYNEQFF.

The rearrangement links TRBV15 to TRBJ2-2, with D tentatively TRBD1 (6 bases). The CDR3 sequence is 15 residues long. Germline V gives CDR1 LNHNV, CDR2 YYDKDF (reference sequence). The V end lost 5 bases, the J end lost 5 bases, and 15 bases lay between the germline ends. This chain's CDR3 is CATSPRQARTGELFF. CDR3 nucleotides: TGTGCCACCAGCCCTCGACAGGCCCGAACCGGGGAGCTGTTTTTT.

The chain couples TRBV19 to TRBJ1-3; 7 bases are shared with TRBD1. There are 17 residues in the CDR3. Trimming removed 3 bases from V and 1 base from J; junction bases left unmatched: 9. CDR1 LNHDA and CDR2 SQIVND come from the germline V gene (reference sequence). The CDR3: CASSITGQIHSGNTIYF. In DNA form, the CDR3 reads TGTGCCAGTAGTATTACGGGACAGATCCATTCTGGAAACACCATATATTTT.

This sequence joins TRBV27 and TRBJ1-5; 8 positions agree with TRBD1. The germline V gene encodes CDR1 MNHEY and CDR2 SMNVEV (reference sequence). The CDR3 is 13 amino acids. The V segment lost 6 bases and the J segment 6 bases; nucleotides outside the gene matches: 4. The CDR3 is CASSKDRVQPQHF. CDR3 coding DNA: TGTGCCAGCAGCAAGGACAGGGTTCAGCCCCAGCATTTT.

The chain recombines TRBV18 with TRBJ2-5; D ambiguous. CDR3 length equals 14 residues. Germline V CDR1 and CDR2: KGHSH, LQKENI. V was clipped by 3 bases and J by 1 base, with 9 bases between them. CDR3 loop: CASSPSAGQETQYF. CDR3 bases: TGTGCCAGCTCACCTTCGGCAGGCCAAGAGACCCAGTACTTC.

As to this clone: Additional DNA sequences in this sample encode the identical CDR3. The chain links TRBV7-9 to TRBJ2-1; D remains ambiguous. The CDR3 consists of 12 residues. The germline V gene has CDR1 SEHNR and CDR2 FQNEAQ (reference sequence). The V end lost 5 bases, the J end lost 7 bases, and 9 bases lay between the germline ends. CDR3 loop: CASSPPLNEQFF. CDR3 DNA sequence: TGTGCCAGCAGCCCTCCCTTAAATGAGCAGTTCTTC.

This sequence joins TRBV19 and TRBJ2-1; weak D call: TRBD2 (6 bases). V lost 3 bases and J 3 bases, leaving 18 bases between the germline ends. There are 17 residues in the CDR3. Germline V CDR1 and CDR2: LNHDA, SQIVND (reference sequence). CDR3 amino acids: CASSIGGRRLIYNEQFF. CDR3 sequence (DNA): TGTGCCAGTAGTATTGGAGGGCGGAGGTTAATCTACAATGAGCAGTTCTTC.

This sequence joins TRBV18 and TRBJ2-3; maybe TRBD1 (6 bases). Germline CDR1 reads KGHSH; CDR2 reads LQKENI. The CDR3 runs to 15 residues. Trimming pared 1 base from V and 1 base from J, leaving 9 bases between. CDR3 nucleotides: TGTGCCAGCTCACCACTACAGGGTGGCACAGATACGCAGTATTTT. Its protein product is CASSPLQGGTDTQYF.

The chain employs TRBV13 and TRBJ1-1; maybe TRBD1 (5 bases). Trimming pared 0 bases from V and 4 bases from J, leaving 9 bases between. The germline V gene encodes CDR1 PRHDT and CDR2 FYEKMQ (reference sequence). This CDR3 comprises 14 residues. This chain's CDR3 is CASSLGQGFTEAFF. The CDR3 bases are TGTGCCAGCAGCTTAGGTCAGGGATTCACTGAAGCTTTCTTT.

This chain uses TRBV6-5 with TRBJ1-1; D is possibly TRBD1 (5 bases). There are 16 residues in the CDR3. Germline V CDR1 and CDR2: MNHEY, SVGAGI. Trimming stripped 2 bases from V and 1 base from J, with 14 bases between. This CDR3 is CASSYGRGLRNTEAFF. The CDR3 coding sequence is TGTGCCAGCAGTTACGGAAGGGGCCTAAGGAACACTGAAGCTTTCTTT.

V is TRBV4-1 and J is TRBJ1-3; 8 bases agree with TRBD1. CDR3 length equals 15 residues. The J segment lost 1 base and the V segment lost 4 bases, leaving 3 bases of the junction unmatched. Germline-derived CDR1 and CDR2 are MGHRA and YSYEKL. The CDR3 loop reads CASSPDRGSGNTIYF. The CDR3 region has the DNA TGCGCCAGCAGCCCTGACAGGGGTTCTGGAAACACCATATATTTT.

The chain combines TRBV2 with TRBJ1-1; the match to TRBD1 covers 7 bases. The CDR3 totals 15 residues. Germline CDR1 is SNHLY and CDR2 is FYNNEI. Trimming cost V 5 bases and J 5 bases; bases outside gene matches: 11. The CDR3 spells CASSFQRGGGTEAFF. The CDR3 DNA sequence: TGTGCCAGCAGTTTTCAACGAGGGGGCGGTACTGAAGCTTTCTTT.

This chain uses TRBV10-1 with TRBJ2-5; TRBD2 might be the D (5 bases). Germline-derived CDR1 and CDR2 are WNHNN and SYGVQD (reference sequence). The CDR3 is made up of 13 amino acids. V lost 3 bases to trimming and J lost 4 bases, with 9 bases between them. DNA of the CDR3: TGCGCCAGCAGTGACGCAGGAGGAGAGACCCAGTACTTC. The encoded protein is CASSDAGGETQYF.

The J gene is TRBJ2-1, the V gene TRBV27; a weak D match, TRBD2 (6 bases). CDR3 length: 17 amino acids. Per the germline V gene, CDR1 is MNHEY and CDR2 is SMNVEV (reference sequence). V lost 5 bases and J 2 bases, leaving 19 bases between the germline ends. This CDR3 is CASSILRGGATYNEQFF. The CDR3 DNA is TGTGCCAGCAGTATTTTACGCGGCGGGGCCACCTACAATGAGCAGTTCTTC.

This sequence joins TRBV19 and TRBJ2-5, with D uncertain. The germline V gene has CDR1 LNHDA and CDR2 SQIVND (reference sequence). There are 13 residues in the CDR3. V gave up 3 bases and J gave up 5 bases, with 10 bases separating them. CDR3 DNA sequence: TGTGCCAGTAGTATTCGAGGTCGGGAGACCCAGTACTTC. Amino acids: CASSIRGRETQYF.

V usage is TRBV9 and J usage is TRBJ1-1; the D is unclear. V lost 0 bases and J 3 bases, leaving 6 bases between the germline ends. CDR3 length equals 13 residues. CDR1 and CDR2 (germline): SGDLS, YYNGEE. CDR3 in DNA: TGTGCCAGCAGCGTAGACTTATACACTGAAGCTTTCTTT. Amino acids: CASSVDLYTEAFF.

The CDR3 DNA is TGTGCCAGCAGCTTAGATTCGTTCCCGTCCGGGGAGCTGTTTTTT. Its translation: CASSLDSFPSGELFF. The V and J genes are TRBV11-2 and TRBJ2-2; D is unclear. Germline-derived CDR1 and CDR2 are SGHAT and FQNNGV. V lost 0 bases, J lost 6 bases, and 11 bases lay in between. The CDR3 is made up of 15 amino acids.

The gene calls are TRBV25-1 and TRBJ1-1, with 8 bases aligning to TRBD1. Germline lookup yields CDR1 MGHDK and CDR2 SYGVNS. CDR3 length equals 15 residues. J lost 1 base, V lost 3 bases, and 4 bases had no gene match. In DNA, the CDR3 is TGTGCCAGCAGTGATTGGGACAGGTCGAACACTGAAGCTTTCTTT. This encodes CASSDWDRSNTEAFF.

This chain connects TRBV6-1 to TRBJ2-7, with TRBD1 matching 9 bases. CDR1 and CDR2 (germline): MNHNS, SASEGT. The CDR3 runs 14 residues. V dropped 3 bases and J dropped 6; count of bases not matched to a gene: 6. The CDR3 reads CASSESLTGGEQYF. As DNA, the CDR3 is TGTGCCAGCAGTGAGTCCCTGACAGGGGGCGAGCAGTACTTC.

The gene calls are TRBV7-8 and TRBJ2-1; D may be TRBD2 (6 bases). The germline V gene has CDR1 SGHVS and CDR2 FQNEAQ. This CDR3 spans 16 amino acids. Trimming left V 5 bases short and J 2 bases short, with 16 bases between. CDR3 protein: CASSLRRDPAYNEQFF. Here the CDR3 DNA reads TGTGCCAGCAGCCTCAGGAGGGACCCTGCCTACAATGAGCAGTTCTTC.

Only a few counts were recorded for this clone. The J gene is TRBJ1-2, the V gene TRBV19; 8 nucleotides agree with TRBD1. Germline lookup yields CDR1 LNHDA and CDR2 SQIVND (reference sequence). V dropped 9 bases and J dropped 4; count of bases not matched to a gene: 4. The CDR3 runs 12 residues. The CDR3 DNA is TGTGCCAGCCGGACAGGGTTCTATGGCTACACCTTC. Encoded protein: CASRTGFYGYTF.

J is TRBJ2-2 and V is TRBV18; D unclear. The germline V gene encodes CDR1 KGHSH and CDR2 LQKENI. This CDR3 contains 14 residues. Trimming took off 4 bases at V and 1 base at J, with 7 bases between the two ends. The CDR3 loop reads CASSREMNTGELFF. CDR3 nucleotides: TGTGCCAGCTCACGAGAGATGAACACCGGGGAGCTGTTTTTT.

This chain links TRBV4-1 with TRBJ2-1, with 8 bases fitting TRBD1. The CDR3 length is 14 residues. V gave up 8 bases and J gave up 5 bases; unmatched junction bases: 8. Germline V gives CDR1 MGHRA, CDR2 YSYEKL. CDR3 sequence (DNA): TGCGCCAGCGCCGCCAGGGGGCTTAACAATGAGCAGTTCTTC. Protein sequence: CASAARGLNNEQFF.

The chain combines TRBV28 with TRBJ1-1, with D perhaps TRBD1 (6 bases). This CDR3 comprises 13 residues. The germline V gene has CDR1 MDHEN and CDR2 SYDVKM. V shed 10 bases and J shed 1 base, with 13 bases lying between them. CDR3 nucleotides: TGTGCCACCGAGGGGGGGGCGAACACTGAAGCTTTCTTT. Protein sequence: CATEGGANTEAFF.

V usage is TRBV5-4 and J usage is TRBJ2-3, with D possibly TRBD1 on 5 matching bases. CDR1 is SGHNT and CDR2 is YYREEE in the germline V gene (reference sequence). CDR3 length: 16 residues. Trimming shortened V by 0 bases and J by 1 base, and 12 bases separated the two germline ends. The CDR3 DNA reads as TGTGCCAGCAGCTTGGATGGGCTCAGGGGCACAGATACGCAGTATTTT. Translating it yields CASSLDGLRGTDTQYF.